This TCR beta chain originates from a study of CD8 T cells in ankylosing spondylitis. This clonotype was observed at least ten times. Its antigen is unknown. Germline V lookup: CDR1 KGHSH, CDR2 LQKENI. The V end was cut by 6 bases, the J end by 9 bases, with 15 bases between. The CDR3 is made up of 13 amino acids. Quantitative 5'-RACE with molecular barcodes produced the TCR beta libraries. Each CDR3 protein is one row after TCRdb ran MiXCR on the 5' RACE reads. The data hold around 490,000 distinct CDR3 sequences, with approximately 5.3% observed a single time. General study findings and limits: Clones linked to disease were reported to show significant enrichment in matched ankylosing spondylitis synovial fluid. Past studies reported some motif variants in reactive arthritis synovial fluid and blood. The disease-linked clones had a CD8+ phenotype and low blood frequencies. A TCR beta motif of under ten highly homologous variants appeared characteristic of ankylosing spondylitis blood.

This sequence originates from a male donor with ankylosing spondylitis. The chain has TRBV18 and TRBJ2-1; possible D gene TRBD2, 5 bases. Sequenced sample: blood, either unsorted or a sorted T cell fraction (not recorded which). The chain's CDR3 is CASSPSGSTEQFF. The CDR3 coding sequence is TGTGCCAGCTCCCCATCGGGAAGCACTGAGCAGTTCTTC.